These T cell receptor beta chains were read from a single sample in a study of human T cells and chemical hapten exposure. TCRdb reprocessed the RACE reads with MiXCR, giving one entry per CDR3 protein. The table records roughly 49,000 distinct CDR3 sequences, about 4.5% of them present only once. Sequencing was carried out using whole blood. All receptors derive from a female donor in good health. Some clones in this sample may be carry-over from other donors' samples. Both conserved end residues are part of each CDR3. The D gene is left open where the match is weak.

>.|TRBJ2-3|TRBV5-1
CASSRRPSNTDTQYF
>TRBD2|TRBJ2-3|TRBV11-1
CASSFLAGGPGRPRTDTQYF
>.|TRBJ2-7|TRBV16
CASSQFRRAYEQYF
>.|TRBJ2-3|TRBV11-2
CASSLSSVDTQYF
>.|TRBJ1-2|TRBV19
CASRLNQGDGYTF
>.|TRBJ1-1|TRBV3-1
CASSQASGGNTEAFF
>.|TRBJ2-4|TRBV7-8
CASSLTPWARNIQYF
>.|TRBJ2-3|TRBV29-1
CSVEGSYTDTQYF
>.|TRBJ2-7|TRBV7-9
CASRIDREQYF
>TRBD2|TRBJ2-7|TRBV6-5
CASSYGTGGEQYF
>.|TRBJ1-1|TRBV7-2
CASSLGQGWDTEAFF
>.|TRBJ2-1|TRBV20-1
CSARTENHYNEQFF
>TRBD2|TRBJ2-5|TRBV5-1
CASSLVAGGPQTQYF
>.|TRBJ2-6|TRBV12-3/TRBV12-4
CASSLPGAGANVLTF
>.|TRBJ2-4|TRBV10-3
CAIREDRAKNIQYF
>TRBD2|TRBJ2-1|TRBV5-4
CASSYRGGNEQFF
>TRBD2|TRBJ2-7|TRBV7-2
CASSADSGGAGYEQYF
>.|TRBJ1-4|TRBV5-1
CASSLRVTGNNEKLFF
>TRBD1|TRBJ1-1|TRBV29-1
CSVGDRVNTEAFF
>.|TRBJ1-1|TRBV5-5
CASSLTECAEAFF
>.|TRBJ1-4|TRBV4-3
CASSHPKTPTFATNEKLFF
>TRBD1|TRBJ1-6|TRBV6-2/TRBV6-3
CASSYSTPGGNSPLHF
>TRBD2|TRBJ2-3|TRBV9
CASSVGLADTDTQYF
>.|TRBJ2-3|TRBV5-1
CASSLRQLTDTQYF
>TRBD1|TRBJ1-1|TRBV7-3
CASSLYGLTGGAGVNTEAFF
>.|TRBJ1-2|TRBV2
CASTGLEYYGYTF
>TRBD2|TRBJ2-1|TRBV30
CAWWTSGVRNEQFF
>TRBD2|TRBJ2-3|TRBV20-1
CSARDQAGVSTDTQYF
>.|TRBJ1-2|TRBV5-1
CASSFDKYGYTF
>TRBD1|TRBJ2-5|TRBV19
CASSILTGGSETQYF
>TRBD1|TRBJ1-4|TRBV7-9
CASSPGQANEKLFF
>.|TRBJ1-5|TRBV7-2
CASSPTEARPQHF
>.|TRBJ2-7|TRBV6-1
CASSEAGTAYEQYF
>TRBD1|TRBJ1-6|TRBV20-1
CSATTLKTGVGYSPLHF
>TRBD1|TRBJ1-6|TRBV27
CASGRLGTVISPLHF
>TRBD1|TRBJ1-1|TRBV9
CASSGGTTGDTEAFF
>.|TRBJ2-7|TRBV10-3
CASSLDAQHEQYF
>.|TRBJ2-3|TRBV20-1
CSARGTDTQYF
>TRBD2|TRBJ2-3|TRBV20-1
CSARQGGVPDTQYF
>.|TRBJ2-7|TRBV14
CASSQSFRSTYEQYF
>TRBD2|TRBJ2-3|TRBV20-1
CSARAPSGTDTQYF
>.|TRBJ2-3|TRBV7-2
CASSLFWGPSPDTQYF
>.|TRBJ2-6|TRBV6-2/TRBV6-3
CASSYATWGDGANVLTF